This paragraph covers one T cell receptor (beta chain) sequence. CDR1 and CDR2 (germline): SGHTA, FQGTGA. Unmatched junction bases numbered 4, after V lost 6 bases and J lost 3 bases. This CDR3 contains 13 residues. This entry belongs to a study of control samples from healthy donors and cancer patients. Libraries were prepared by immunoSEQ multiplex PCR; TCRdb keeps only in-frame clonotypes and omits some of them. The table includes approximately 130,000 clones, about 87% detected once. This rearrangement joins TRBV7-3 to TRBJ1-1, with TRBD1 identical over 7 bases. The clonotype originates from a man under 40 in good health. Source material: blood. The CDR3 is CASRFTGDTEAFF. CDR3 nucleotide sequence: TGTGCCAGCAGGTTCACAGGGGACACTGAAGCTTTCTTT.